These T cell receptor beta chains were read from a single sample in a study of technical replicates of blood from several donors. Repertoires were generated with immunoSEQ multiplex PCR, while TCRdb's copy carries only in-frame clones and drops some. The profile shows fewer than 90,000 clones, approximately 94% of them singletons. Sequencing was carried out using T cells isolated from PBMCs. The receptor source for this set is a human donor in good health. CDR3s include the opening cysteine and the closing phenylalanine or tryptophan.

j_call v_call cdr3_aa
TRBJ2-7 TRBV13 CASSLEKREQYF
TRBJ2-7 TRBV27 CASSSTGLKLSYEQYF
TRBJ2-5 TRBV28 CASSLRRTSIGGGKTQYF
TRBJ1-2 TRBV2 CASSEIKHRTDYGYTF
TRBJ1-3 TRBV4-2 CASSQDWRNTIYF
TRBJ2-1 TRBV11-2 CASSLGGRGYNEQFF
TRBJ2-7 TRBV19 CASSIGRASSYEQYF
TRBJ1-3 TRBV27 CASSPGTGSYSGNTIYF
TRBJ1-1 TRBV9 CASSVAGNTEAFF
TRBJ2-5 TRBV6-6 CASSPYAGLETQYF
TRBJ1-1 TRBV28 CASSPGTGLYTEAFF
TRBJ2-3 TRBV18 CASSPEREGSRTDTQYF
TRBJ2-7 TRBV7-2 CASSSGHEQYF
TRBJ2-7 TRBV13 CASSPAGRAYEQYF
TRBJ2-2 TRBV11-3 CASSLRDRGGTGELFF
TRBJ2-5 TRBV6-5 CATWGAGVREETQYF
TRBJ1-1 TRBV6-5 CASTQQGVPEAFF
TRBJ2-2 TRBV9 CATEKGETGELFF
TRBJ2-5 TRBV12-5 CASGPGQTHGAQYF
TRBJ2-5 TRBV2 CASRQGAQETQYF
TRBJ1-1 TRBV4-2 CASSQLGTAAFF
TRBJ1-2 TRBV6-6 CASSNQGGGLYGYTF
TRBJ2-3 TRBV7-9 CASTNRGGGGTDTQYF
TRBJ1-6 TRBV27 CASMEGQGRTPLHF
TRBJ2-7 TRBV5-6 CASSLSTSVHEQYF
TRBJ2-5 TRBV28 CASSFGASGRQETQYF
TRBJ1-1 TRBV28 CASPPQGLNTEAFF
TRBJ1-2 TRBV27 CASSSTTGLSPKGNYGYTF
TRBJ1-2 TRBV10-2 CASSAGQGMTF
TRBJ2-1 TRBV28 CASRDRSYNEQFF
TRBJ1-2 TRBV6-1 CASSEGPGEWFGYTF
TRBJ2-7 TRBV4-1 CASSPVSGSNYEQYF
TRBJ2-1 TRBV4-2 CASSHPGLAGGNEQFF
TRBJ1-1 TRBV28 CASSSTGALNTEAFF
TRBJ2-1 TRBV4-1 CASSQETGGTYNEQFF
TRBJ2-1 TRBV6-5 CASSIPGTGSSEQFF